At least ten counts were recorded for the clone carrying this T cell receptor (beta chain). Its antigen is currently unknown. This entry comes from a study of T cells after yellow fever vaccination. The overall study: Each low-cell-number fraction was prepared by means of SMART-Seq v4 Ultra Low Input.

General study findings and limits: High-abundance clonotypes from the bulk population could contaminate FACS-sorted repertoires. Clones from primary vaccination mostly reappeared after the booster (roughly 97% CD4, about 88% CD8).

It was through 5'RACE template switching that TCR cDNA was made, with a universal primer site and UMIs added. TCRdb itself ran the 5' RACE reads through MiXCR, one entry per CDR3 protein. The data hold 140,000 to 150,000 distinct CDR3 sequences, with around 6.3% observed a single time. This receptor was obtained from a man aged 30 to 45 who received the YFV17D yellow fever vaccine. This specimen consisted of CD4+ T cells sorted from PBMCs, obtained 10 days after the yellow fever booster vaccination.

CDR3 DNA sequence: TGTGCCAGCAGTTTCAACCGGGACAGACAAACCTACGAGCAGTACTTC. It yields the protein CASSFNRDRQTYEQYF. The V and J genes are TRBV6-5 and TRBJ2-7; 7 bases align to TRBD1. Trimming at V came to 4 bases and at J to 2 bases, leaving 11 bases not matched to a gene. The CDR3 is made up of 16 amino acids. Germline lookup yields CDR1 MNHEY and CDR2 SVGAGI.